This T cell receptor (beta chain) was retrieved from a study of T cell repertoires in cytomegalovirus infection. At the level of the study: CMV epitopes that were recently identified and HLA-C-restricted were used alongside well-studied HLA-B-restricted ones. Matching HLA type and CMV infection were both indicated by public TCR beta signatures.

TCRdb used MiXCR to reprocess the reads, holding one entry per CDR3 protein. The table has roughly 730,000 distinct CDR3 sequences, around 35% seen once. Comment on this clonotype: Its antigen is undetermined.

This CDR3 comprises 19 residues. Germline loops: CDR1 SGHNT, CDR2 YENEEA. The ends lost 4 bases at V and 0 bases at J; junction bases unmatched: 9. The chain combines TRBV11-3 with TRBJ2-1, with TRBD2 identical over 13 bases. This TCR derives from a human donor in good health (CMV status not recorded). Some clones in this sample may be carry-over from other donors' samples. The sequencing used cultured PBMCs, collected from culture after CMV antigen stimulation. CDR3 residues: CASSSRTSGGLSSYNEQFF. The CDR3 region has the DNA TGTGCCAGCAGCTCCCGGACTAGCGGGGGCCTTAGCTCCTACAATGAGCAGTTCTTC.